These 21 T cell receptor beta chains came from one sample sequenced in a study of neurological immune-mediated disorders. TCRdb called the 5' RACE reads again in MiXCR, with one record for every CDR3 protein. The table records tens of thousands of distinct CDR3 sequences, 10% to 13% of them present only once. The specimen sequenced was PBMCs. Receptors were obtained from a woman aged 40 to 50 with HTLV-1-associated myelopathy (HAM/TSP).

This clonotype appeared many times. V gene TRBV20-1 combines with J gene TRBJ1-4; D gene ambiguous. This CDR3 comprises 11 residues. V lost 6 bases and J lost 7, with 9 bases in between. CDR1 and CDR2 from the germline V gene are DFQATT and SNEGSKA (reference sequence). CDR3 in amino acids: CSAPRAEKLFF. CDR3 bases: TGCAGTGCCCCGAGGGCTGAAAAACTGTTTTTT.

This clonotype was seen at least ten times. V is TRBV12-3 or TRBV12-4 and J is TRBJ2-3; D gene uncertain. This CDR3 region has 15 residues. Trimming cost V 2 bases and J 0 bases, with 9 bases left between them. CDR3 loop: CASSLFSSSTDTQYF. The DNA of the CDR3 is TGTGCCAGCAGTTTATTCAGTTCTAGCACAGATACGCAGTATTTT.

The chain links TRBV29-1 to TRBJ2-3; 8 nucleotides align to TRBD2. Germline V lookup: CDR1 SQVTM, CDR2 ANQGSEA. The CDR3 totals 13 residues. V was pared by 5 bases and J by 15 bases, with 16 bases of the junction left unmatched. The CDR3 reads CSVQGKTSVRKYF. Written as DNA, the CDR3 is TGCAGCGTTCAAGGGAAGACTAGCGTGAGAAAATATTTT.

This clonotype came up many times. The chain combines TRBV5-1 with TRBJ2-5; 13 bases are shared with TRBD2. From germline, CDR1 is SGHRS and CDR2 YFSETQ. CDR3 length: 15 residues. V dropped 3 bases and J dropped 3; count of bases not matched to a gene: 2. The CDR3 spells CASSSGLAGKETQYF. The CDR3 DNA reads TGCGCCAGCAGCTCGGGACTAGCGGGGAAAGAGACCCAGTACTTC.

With regard to this clonotype: Compared with germline, one end of the junction differs, possibly owing to a read error. This chain joins TRBV29-1 and TRBJ2-2; a possible D gene is TRBD1 (5 bases). CDR1 is SQVTM, CDR2 ANQGSEA, per germline. The CDR3 loop spans 13 amino acids. This CDR3 is CGVYRMGTGELFF. In DNA form, the CDR3 reads TGCGGCGTTTACAGGATGGGTACCGGGGAGCTGTTTTTT.

The table lists this clonotype with many counts. This chain uses TRBV2 with TRBJ2-1, with 7 bases lining up with TRBD1. V shed 2 bases, J shed 2 bases, and the junction held 3 bases outside the gene matches. Germline V gives CDR1 SNHLY, CDR2 FYNNEI. The CDR3 length is 15 residues. The CDR3 DNA sequence: TGTGCCAGCAGTGAACAGCAGGGGGCCTACAATGAGCAGTTCTTC. It codes for CASSEQQGAYNEQFF. Supplemented by reference TRBV2 and TRBJ2-1, the full variable domain reads EPEVTQTPSHQVTQMGQEVILRCVPISNHLYFYWYRQILGQKVEFLVSFYNNEISEKSEIFDDQFSVERPDGSNFTLKIRSTKLEDSAMYFCASSEQQGAYNEQFFGPGTRLTVL.

This clonotype occurred many times. This sequence joins TRBV5-1 and TRBJ2-1; weak D call: TRBD2 (6 bases). This CDR3 spans 13 amino acids. CDR1 is SGHRS and CDR2 is YFSETQ in the germline V gene. V lost 6 bases to trimming and J lost 14 bases, with 21 bases between them. The CDR3 DNA sequence: TGCGCCAGCAACCCATCCCCCGGGGAGGACGAGTTCTTC. Its translation is CASNPSPGEDEFF.

This clonotype has a count of ten or more. This sequence joins TRBV6-1 and TRBJ2-3; either TRBD1 or TRBD2 may fit D (6 bases each). This CDR3 is built from 15 residues. Germline CDR1 MNHNS, CDR2 SASEGT. Trimming pared 7 bases from V and 0 bases from J, leaving 14 bases between. The CDR3 DNA follows: TGTGCCAGCACTAGGGGGGCTAGCAGCACAGATACGCAGTATTTT. Its protein product is CASTRGASSTDTQYF.

This clonotype was detected many times. The chain recombines TRBV7-2 with TRBJ2-5, with D possibly TRBD2 on 5 matching bases. Germline V gene sequence: CDR1 SGHTA, CDR2 FQGNSA. CDR3 length: 15 residues. V dropped 1 base and J dropped 2 bases, with 11 bases sitting between them. CDR3 in amino acids: CASSLDDRRQETQYF. In DNA, the CDR3 is TGTGCCAGCAGCTTAGACGACCGGAGGCAAGAGACCCAGTACTTC.

This clonotype was found many times. This chain joins TRBV6-2 or TRBV6-3 and TRBJ2-2, with D tentatively TRBD1 or TRBD2 (5 bases each). Germline lookup yields CDR1 MNHEY and CDR2 SVGEGT. The CDR3 is 17 residues long. The germline V and J ends were trimmed by 4 bases and 3 bases, with 18 bases remaining between them. Here the CDR3 DNA reads TGTGCCAGCAGTTCTCCCGAGGGGATCCTCTACACCGGGGAGCTGTTTTTT. This translates into CASSSPEGILYTGELFF.

This clonotype was observed many times. The rearrangement links TRBV20-1 to TRBJ2-1; D remains unclear. V lost 6 bases, J lost 9 bases, and 21 bases lay in between. CDR1 and CDR2 from the germline V gene are DFQATT and SNEGSKA (reference sequence). The CDR3 is 14 amino acids. Here the CDR3 reads CSAKRSSGGIEQFF. The CDR3 DNA reads as TGCAGTGCCAAGAGGAGCTCCGGTGGGATTGAGCAGTTCTTC.

This clonotype was seen ten or more times. The J gene is TRBJ2-1, the V gene TRBV19; 9 nucleotides match TRBD1. There are 14 residues in the CDR3. The ends lost 3 bases at V and 8 bases at J; junction bases unmatched: 5. The germline gives CDR1 LNHDA, CDR2 SQIVND (reference sequence). The CDR3 DNA sequence: TGTGCCAGTAGTATCCGGGACAGGGACGATGAGCAGTTCTTC. It translates to CASSIRDRDDEQFF.

The table lists this clonotype with many counts. The rearrangement links TRBV12-3 or TRBV12-4 to TRBJ1-1; D not certain. The V end was cut by 3 bases, the J end by 2 bases, with 13 bases between. This CDR3 has 15 amino acids. The CDR3 reads CASSFYSGSNTEAFF. The CDR3 DNA sequence: TGTGCCAGCAGTTTCTATTCCGGAAGCAACACTGAAGCTTTCTTT.

This clonotype was detected many times. The chain employs TRBV6-6 and TRBJ2-7; the D is unclear. CDR3 length equals 12 residues. CDR1 and CDR2 from the germline V gene are MNHNY and SVGAGI (reference sequence). V was pared by 5 bases and J by 2 bases, with 7 bases between. CDR3 sequence: CASSKKTYEQYF. The DNA of the CDR3 is TGTGCCAGCAGTAAGAAGACCTACGAGCAGTACTTC.

The chain carries TRBV6-5 and TRBJ2-5; D gene uncertain. This CDR3 comprises 14 residues. Trimming removed 2 bases from V and 5 bases from J, with 12 bases in between. The germline V gene has CDR1 MNHEY and CDR2 SVGAGI. DNA for the CDR3: TGTGCCAGCAGTTACAAATCCGGGCGGGAGACCCAGTACTTC. This encodes CASSYKSGRETQYF.

This clonotype was detected ten times or more. The rearrangement joins TRBV15 to TRBJ2-7, with 8 bases fitting TRBD1. CDR1 and CDR2 from the germline V gene are LNHNV and YYDKDF (reference sequence). This CDR3 has 14 amino acids. With 4 bases clipped from V and 2 bases from J, the junction kept 4 bases outside the gene matches. CDR3 protein: CATSMGQEPYEQYF. The CDR3 bases are TGTGCCACCAGCATGGGACAGGAGCCCTACGAGCAGTACTTC.

V usage is TRBV7-2 and J usage is TRBJ2-5; weak D call: TRBD1 (5 bases). The germline V and J ends were trimmed by 4 bases and 5 bases, with 11 bases remaining between them. CDR1 and CDR2 from the germline V gene are SGHTA and FQGNSA. This CDR3 comprises 13 residues. CDR3 region: CASSSRVLETQYF. CDR3 DNA: TGTGCCAGCAGCTCCAGGGTTTTGGAGACCCAGTACTTC.

This clonotype came up many times. The chain couples TRBV7-2 to TRBJ2-7; no firm D call. The V gene's germline CDR1 is SGHTA and CDR2 FQGNSA. The CDR3 runs 14 residues. The V gene lost 5 bases and the J gene lost 1 base, with 12 bases spanning the gap. In DNA form, the CDR3 reads TGTGCCAGCAGCCGCGATACCTTATCCTACGAGCAGTACTTC. Its translation: CASSRDTLSYEQYF.

This clonotype was observed many times. This chain connects TRBV7-3 to TRBJ2-3, with TRBD2 matching 8 bases. CDR3 length: 14 residues. In germline, CDR1 is SGHTA, CDR2 FQGTGA. With V trimmed by 5 bases and J by 4 bases, 5 bases remained unmatched. For the CDR3, the DNA is TGTGCCAGCAGCGCCGGACTAGCTCCAGATACGCAGTATTTT. Translation: CASSAGLAPDTQYF.

This clonotype was seen many times. The chain carries TRBV24-1 and TRBJ2-5; TRBD2 might be the D (6 bases). Trimming stripped 4 bases from V and 2 bases from J, with 10 bases between. CDR3 length: 14 residues. The germline gives CDR1 KGHDR, CDR2 SFDVKD. This CDR3 reads CATSDPRGQETQYF. CDR3 sequence (DNA): TGTGCCACCAGTGACCCCCGGGGGCAAGAGACCCAGTACTTC.

Of note for this clonotype: This may stem from a read error, because a much larger clone lies one nucleotide away. The chain joins TRBV12-3 or TRBV12-4 to TRBJ1-5; D may be TRBD1 (5 bases). This CDR3 comprises 14 residues. V lost 2 bases, J lost 9 bases, and 14 bases lay in between. CDR3 bases: TGTGCCAGCAGTTTAAGGGGAACTCGGGGGCCCCAGCATTTT. Encoded protein: CASSLRGTRGPQHF.